Listed below are T cell receptor beta chains from one sample, sequenced in a study of a mutant IDH1 vaccine in newly diagnosed glioma. This table comes from immunoSEQ multiplex PCR, and its TCRdb copy is limited to in-frame clones, with some not included. The table lists over 75,000 clones, about four fifths of them singletons, with roughly 6.9% in the top ten. The sample was PBMCs, taken from a glioma patient treated with radiotherapy, temozolomide or both. The source is a man aged 35 to 55 with glioma. CDR3s include the opening cysteine and the closing phenylalanine or tryptophan. The D gene is left open where the match is weak. Not all rows give a size; the values are once, few, many and, for expanded clones, a class.

v_call	clone_size	j_call	d_call	cdr3_nt	cdr3_aa
TRBV19	.	TRBJ1-5	TRBD1	TGTGCCAGTAGTCGGACAGGAGTTCAGCCCCAGCATTTT	CASSRTGVQPQHF
TRBV18	.	TRBJ1-6	.	TGTGCCAGCTCACCGGACCTCGTGGGGAATTCACCCCTCCACTTT	CASSPDLVGNSPLHF
TRBV5-1	.	TRBJ1-1	.	TGCGCCAGCAGCAACAGACAGGAAGCTTTCTTT	CASSNRQEAFF
TRBV7-6	.	TRBJ1-5	.	TGTGCCAGCAGCTTAGCGACGACTGATAGCAATCAGCCCCAGCATTTT	CASSLATTDSNQPQHF
TRBV5-1	once	TRBJ2-7	TRBD1	TGCGCCAGCAGCCCCTTAGGGACAGGGGGCAGGAACGAGCAGTACTTC	CASSPLGTGGRNEQYF
TRBV5-1	.	TRBJ2-2	.	TGCGCCAGCAGCTTGGCCCTGGGGAACACCGGGGAGCTGTTTTTT	CASSLALGNTGELFF
TRBV19	.	TRBJ1-5	.	TGTGCCAGTAGTGTCAGGGGAGATTATAGCAATCAGCCCCAGCATTTT	CASSVRGDYSNQPQHF
TRBV28	.	TRBJ2-3	.	.	CASSSSITIRTASYTQYF
TRBV1	.	TRBJ2-6	.	TGCACCAGCAGCCAAGAGTCGGCCGAAGGACCCCTCTCTGGGGCCAACGTCCTGACTTTC	CTSSQESAEGPLSGANVLTF
TRBV15	.	TRBJ2-7	.	TGTGCCACCAGCAGAGTTCCGGGGATTGAGCAGTACTTC	CATSRVPGIEQYF
TRBV11-1	few	TRBJ1-5	.	TGTGCCAGCAGCTCAGGGACGGACGGCAATCAGCCCCAGCATTTT	CASSSGTDGNQPQHF
TRBV5-6	.	TRBJ2-5	TRBD1	TGTGCCAGCAGCTGGCCGACAGGGGCTCAAGAGACCCAGTACTTC	CASSWPTGAQETQYF
TRBV9	.	TRBJ1-1	.	TGTGCCAGCAGCCAAGCCGGGGGGAAAGCTGAAGCTTTCTTT	CASSQAGGKAEAFF
TRBV6-1	once	TRBJ1-5	TRBD1	TGTGCCAGTAGACAGGGTCGGATTCAGCCCCAGCATTTT	CASRQGRIQPQHF
TRBV11-1	.	TRBJ2-4	TRBD1	TGTGCCAGCAGCCCTCTACAGGGGCGGATTACCAAAAACATTCAGTACTTC	CASSPLQGRITKNIQYF
TRBV28	.	TRBJ1-1	.	TGTGCCAGCAGTCCCCCCCCCGGGAACACTGAAGCTTTCTTT	CASSPPPGNTEAFF
TRBV9	.	TRBJ2-3	TRBD2	TGTGCCAGCAGCGTAGGTTCACTAGCGGGGCGGTGGATCACAGATACGCAGTATTTT	CASSVGSLAGRWITDTQYF
TRBV28	few	TRBJ1-3	TRBD1	TGTGCCAGCAGTTCCCTGTCACTTCTCCGGGACAGCGGAAACACCATATATTTT	CASSSLSLLRDSGNTIYF
TRBV19	few	TRBJ1-5	.	TGTGCCAGTAGAAACTCTGGGAATCAGCCCCAGCATTTT	CASRNSGNQPQHF
TRBV7-2	.	TRBJ2-5	TRBD2	TGTGCCAGCAGCTTAAGCGGCGGGGGGGCTTACTTC	CASSLSGGGAYF
TRBV4-3	.	TRBJ2-1	TRBD2	TGCGCCAGCAGCCAAGATCTTACGGCGGGGGGGCGCAATGAGCAGTTCTTC	CASSQDLTAGGRNEQFF
TRBV6-5	.	TRBJ2-7	TRBD2	TGTGCCAGCAGTTATGGAGCGGGAGCTTTCGAGCAGTACTTC	CASSYGAGAFEQYF
TRBV6-1	.	TRBJ2-7	.	TGTGCCAGCAGTGAAGCGGTCAGGGACGAGCAGTACTTC	CASSEAVRDEQYF
TRBV5-5	few	TRBJ2-7	.	TGTGCCAGCAGCTCCCGACAGGTTTCCTACGAGCAGTACTTC	CASSSRQVSYEQYF
TRBV7-9	.	TRBJ1-1	.	TGTGCCAGCGGTCAGGGCAACACTGAAGCTTTCTTT	CASGQGNTEAFF
TRBV7-7	.	TRBJ2-1	TRBD2	TGTGCTAGCAGCTCATCTAGCGGGGGGGGTAATGAGCAGTTCTTC	CASSSSSGGGNEQFF